This TCR beta chain was obtained from a study of T cells in localized non-small cell lung cancer. The length of the CDR3 is 17 residues. Germline assignment: CDR1 LGHNA and CDR2 YSLEER. V was cut by 0 bases and J by 4 bases, with 16 bases left in between. General study findings and limits: Because researchers sequenced only one region of the tumor, heterogeneity is still possible.

A word on this clone: The antigen remains unidentified.

Using immunoSEQ multiplex PCR, the repertoire was profiled, and TCRdb retains in-frame clones only, with some absent. The table has 30,000 to 35,000 clones, less than 90% seen once. V gene TRBV4-3 combines with J gene TRBJ1-3; D is unresolved. This specimen consisted of peripheral blood, obtained before any cancer treatment. The source of this sequence is a female donor older than 55 with stage I lung adenocarcinoma. The DNA of the CDR3 is TGCGCCAGCAGCCAAGAATCTACTGCGTTTAGGGGAAACACCATATATTTT. Translating gives CASSQESTAFRGNTIYF.